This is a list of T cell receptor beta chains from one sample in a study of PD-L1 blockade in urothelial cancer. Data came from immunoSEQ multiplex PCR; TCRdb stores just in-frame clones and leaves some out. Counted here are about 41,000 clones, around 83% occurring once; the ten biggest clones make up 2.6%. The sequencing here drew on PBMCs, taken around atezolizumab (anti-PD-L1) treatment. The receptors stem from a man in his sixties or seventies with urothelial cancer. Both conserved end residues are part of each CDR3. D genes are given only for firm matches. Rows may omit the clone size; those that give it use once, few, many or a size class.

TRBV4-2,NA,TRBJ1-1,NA,CASSPQGDGTEAFF,TGTGCCAGCAGTCCACAGGGAGACGGCACTGAAGCTTTCTTT
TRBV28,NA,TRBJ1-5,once,CASSLEGGFQPQHF,TGTGCCAGCAGTTTAGAGGGCGGGTTTCAGCCCCAGCATTTT
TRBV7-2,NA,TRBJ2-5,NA,CASSSSGGEETQYF,TGTGCCAGCAGCTCCTCAGGAGGGGAAGAGACCCAGTACTTC
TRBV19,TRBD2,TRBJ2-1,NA,CASRGREGPNEQFF,TGTGCCAGTAGAGGGCGGGAGGGCCCCAATGAGCAGTTCTTC
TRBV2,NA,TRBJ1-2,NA,CASSGQVPWGYTF,TGTGCCAGCAGTGGACAGGTCCCGTGGGGCTACACCTTC
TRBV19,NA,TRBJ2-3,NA,CASSLLFGTSTDTQYF,TGTGCCAGTAGTCTCTTATTCGGGACTTCCACAGATACGCAGTATTTT
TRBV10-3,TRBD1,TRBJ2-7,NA,CAIRGESGTGIHEQYF,TGTGCCATCAGGGGGGAATCCGGGACAGGGATCCACGAGCAGTACTTC
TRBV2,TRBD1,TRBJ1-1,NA,CASSALRGGVLKLGAEAFF,TGTGCCAGCAGTGCTTTAAGAGGGGGCGTCCTGAAACTAGGGGCTGAAGCTTTCTTT
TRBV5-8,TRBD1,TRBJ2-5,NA,CASSFGGRGHQETQYF,TGTGCCAGCAGCTTTGGGGGCAGGGGGCACCAAGAGACCCAGTACTTC
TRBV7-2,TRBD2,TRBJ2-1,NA,CASSLPSGRAYNEQFF,TGTGCCAGCAGCTTACCTAGCGGGAGGGCCTACAATGAGCAGTTCTTC
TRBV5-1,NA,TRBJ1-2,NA,CASSLGSGVEDGYTF,TGCGCCAGCAGCTTGGGGTCAGGGGTGGAAGATGGCTACACCTTC
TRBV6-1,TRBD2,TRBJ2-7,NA,CASSDGGRGGDEQYF,TGTGCCAGCAGTGACGGAGGGAGGGGAGGGGACGAGCAGTACTTC
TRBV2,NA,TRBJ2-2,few,CASKKTQAGELFF,TGTGCCAGCAAGAAGACCCAGGCCGGGGAGCTGTTTTTT
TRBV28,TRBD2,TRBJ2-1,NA,CASSSGTITYNEQFF,TGTGCCAGCAGCTCCGGGACTATTACCTACAATGAGCAGTTCTTC
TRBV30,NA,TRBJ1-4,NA,CAWSVRGGSPFNEKLFF,TGTGCCTGGAGTGTACGAGGTGGATCGCCTTTTAATGAAAAACTGTTTTTT
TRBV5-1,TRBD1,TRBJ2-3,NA,CASSSWGQPTDTQYF,TGCGCCAGCAGCTCTTGGGGACAGCCCACAGATACGCAGTATTTT
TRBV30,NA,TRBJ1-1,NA,CACIPISMNTEAFF,TGTGCCTGCATCCCAATTTCTATGAACACTGAAGCTTTCTTT